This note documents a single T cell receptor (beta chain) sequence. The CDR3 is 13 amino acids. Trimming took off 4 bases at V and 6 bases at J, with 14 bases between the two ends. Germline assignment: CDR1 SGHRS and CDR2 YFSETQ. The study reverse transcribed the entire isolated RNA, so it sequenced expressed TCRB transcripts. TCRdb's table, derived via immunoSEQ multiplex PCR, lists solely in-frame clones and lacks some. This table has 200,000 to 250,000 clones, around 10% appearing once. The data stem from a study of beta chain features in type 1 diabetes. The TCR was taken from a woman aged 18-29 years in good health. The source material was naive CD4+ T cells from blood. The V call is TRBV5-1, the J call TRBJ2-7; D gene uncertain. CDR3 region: CASSTGQTGEQYF. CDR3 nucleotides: TGCGCCAGCAGCACCGGCCAAACGGGCGAGCAGTACTTC. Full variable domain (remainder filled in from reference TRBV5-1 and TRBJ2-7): KAGVTQTPRYLIKTRGQQVTLSCSPISGHRSVSWYQQTPGQGLQFLFEYFSETQRNKGNFPGRFSGRQFSNSRSEMNVSTLELGDSALYLCASSTGQTGEQYFGPGTRLTVT.